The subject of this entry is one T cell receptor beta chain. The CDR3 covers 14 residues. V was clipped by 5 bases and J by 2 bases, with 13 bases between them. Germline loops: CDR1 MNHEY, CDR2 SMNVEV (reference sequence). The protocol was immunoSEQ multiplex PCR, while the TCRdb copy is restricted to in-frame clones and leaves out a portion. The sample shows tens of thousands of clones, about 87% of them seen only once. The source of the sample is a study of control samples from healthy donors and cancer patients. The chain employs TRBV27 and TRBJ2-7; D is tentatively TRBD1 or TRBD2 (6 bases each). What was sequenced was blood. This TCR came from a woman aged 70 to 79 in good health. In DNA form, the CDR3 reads TGTGCCAGCAGTCCTGTCGGGGGCCCCTACGAGCAGTACTTC. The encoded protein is CASSPVGGPYEQYF.